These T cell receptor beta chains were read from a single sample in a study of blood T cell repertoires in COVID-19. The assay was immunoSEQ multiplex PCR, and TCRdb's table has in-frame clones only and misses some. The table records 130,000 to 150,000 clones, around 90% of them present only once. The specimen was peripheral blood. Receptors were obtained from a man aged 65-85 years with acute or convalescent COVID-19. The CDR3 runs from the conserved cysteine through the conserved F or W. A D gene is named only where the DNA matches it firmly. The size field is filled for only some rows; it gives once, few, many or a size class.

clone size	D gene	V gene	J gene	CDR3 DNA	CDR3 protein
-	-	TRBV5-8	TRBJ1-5	TGTGCCAGCAGCTTAATGGGGGCCCGCAATCAGCCCCAGCATTTT	CASSLMGARNQPQHF
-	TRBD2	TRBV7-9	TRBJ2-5	TGTGCCAGCAGCCCACGGACTAGCCCACGCCTTCAAGAGACCCAGTACTTC	CASSPRTSPRLQETQYF
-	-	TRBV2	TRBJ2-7	TGTGCCAGCAGTGATTCACTTTCCTACGAGCAGTACTTC	CASSDSLSYEQYF
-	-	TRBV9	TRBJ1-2	TGTGCCAGCAGCGTAGCCCTGCAGGGAATAGGCTCCTATGGCTACACCTTC	CASSVALQGIGSYGYTF
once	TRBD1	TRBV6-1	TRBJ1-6	TGTGCCAGCAGTGTTGGGGTGGACGGGGGACAGGGTTATTCACCCCTCCACTTT	CASSVGVDGGQGYSPLHF
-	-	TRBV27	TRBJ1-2	TGTGCCAGCAGTCTCCTGGGAGCGGGGGAGACGGGTGGCTACACCTTC	CASSLLGAGETGGYTF
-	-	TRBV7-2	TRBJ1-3	TGTGCCAGCAGCTTGGGGGCGGAGGCTGGAAACACCATATATTTT	CASSLGAEAGNTIYF
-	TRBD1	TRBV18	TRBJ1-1	TGTGCCAGCTCATCGATTTGGACAGGGGAGAACACTGAAGCTTTCTTT	CASSSIWTGENTEAFF
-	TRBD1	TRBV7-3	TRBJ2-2	TGTGCCAGCAGCTATGGACAGGCGAACACCGGGGAGCTGTTTTTT	CASSYGQANTGELFF
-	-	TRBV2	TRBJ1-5	TGTGCCAGCAGGAGGACAGATAGCAATCAGCCCCAGCATTTT	CASRRTDSNQPQHF
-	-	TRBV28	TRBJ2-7	TGTGCCAGCAGCACAACAGGGCAGCGGCAGCAGTACTTC	CASSTTGQRQQYF
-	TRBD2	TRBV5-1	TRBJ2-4	TGCGCCAGCAGCCTCCGGGACTACAAAAACATTCAGTACTTC	CASSLRDYKNIQYF
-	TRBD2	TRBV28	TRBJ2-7	TGTGCCAGCAGGGGCACTAGCGGGTCTCTCCTGGGGATCTACGAGCAGTACTTC	CASRGTSGSLLGIYEQYF
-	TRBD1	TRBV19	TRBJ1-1	TGTGCCAGTAGCCAGGACAGGGACACTGAAGCTTTCTTT	CASSQDRDTEAFF
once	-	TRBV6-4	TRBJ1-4	TGTGCCAGCAGTGAAACGTCGGGGACAAATGAAAAACTGTTTTTT	CASSETSGTNEKLFF
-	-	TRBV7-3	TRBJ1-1	TGTGCCAGCAGCTACTCGTATGGGGGGGCATTTGTGTCTGAAGCTTTCTTT	CASSYSYGGAFVSEAFF
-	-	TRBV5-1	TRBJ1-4	TGCGCCAGCAGCTTAGGCGGAAAAACTAATGAAAAACTGTTTTTT	CASSLGGKTNEKLFF
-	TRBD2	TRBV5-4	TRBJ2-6	TGTGCCAGCAGGGGGGGGACTCCTCTCTTCTCTGGGGCCAACGTCCTGACTTTC	CASRGGTPLFSGANVLTF
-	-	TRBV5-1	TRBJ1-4	TGCGCCAGCAGTTACCGGGACACAGGCGAAAAACTGTTTTTT	CASSYRDTGEKLFF
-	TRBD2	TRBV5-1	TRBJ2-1	TGCGCCAGCAGCTTGCTTAGCGGGAGTGGGAATGAGCAGTTCTTC	CASSLLSGSGNEQFF
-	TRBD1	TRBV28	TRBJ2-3	TGTGCCAGCACCGCGGGACAGGTCACAGATACGCAGTATTTT	CASTAGQVTDTQYF
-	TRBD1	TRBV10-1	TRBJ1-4	TGCGCCAGCAGGGAATGGGACAGGCGGACTCCCCTTAGGGAAAAACTGTTTTTT	CASREWDRRTPLREKLFF
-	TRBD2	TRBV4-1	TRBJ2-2	TGCGCCAGCAGCCCGCTAGTAGCGGGGGCGTTTAAGGGGACCGGGGAGCTGTTTTTT	CASSPLVAGAFKGTGELFF
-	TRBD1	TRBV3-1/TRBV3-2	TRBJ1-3	TGTGCCAGCAGCCGGACAGGGGGAAACACCATATATTTT	CASSRTGGNTIYF
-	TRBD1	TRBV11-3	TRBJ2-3	TGTGCCAGCAGCCCGTGGACAGGGGGCGACACAGATACGCAGTATTTT	CASSPWTGGDTDTQYF
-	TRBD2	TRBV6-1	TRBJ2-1	TGTGCCAGCAGTGAAGCTAGCGGGGCCCCATACAATGAGCAGTTCTTC	CASSEASGAPYNEQFF
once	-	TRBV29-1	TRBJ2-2	TGCAGCGCCCGAACTCAAAACACCGGGGAGCTGTTTTTT	CSARTQNTGELFF
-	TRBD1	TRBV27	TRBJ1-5	TGTGCCAGCAGTTCGTACCTACCGACAGGGCCGAAGGACCAGCCCCAGCATTTT	CASSSYLPTGPKDQPQHF
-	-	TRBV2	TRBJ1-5	TGTGCCAGCAGTTCACAGAGCAGCAATCAGCCCCAGCATTTT	CASSSQSSNQPQHF
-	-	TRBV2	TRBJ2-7	TGTGCCAGCAGTCTCCGGGAGACCTACGAGCAGTACTTC	CASSLRETYEQYF
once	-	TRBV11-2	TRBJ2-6	TGTGCCAGCAGCTTAGATGGCAGGGGCTTCTCTGGGGCCAACGTCCTGACTTTC	CASSLDGRGFSGANVLTF
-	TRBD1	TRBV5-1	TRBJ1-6	TGCGCCAGCAGCTTGGCCGGAGGGGGCGCCAATTCACCCCTCCACTTT	CASSLAGGGANSPLHF
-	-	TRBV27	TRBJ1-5	TGTGCCAGCAGTAGTTTTACGGGTAGCAATCAGCCCCAGCATTTT	CASSSFTGSNQPQHF
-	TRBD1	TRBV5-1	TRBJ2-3	TGCGCCAGCAGAGCCGGGACAGGGGTGGGCACAGATACGCAGTATTTT	CASRAGTGVGTDTQYF
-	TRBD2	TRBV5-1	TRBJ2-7	TGCGCCAGCAGACCGGGGACTAGCGGGGACTCCTACGAGCAGTACTTC	CASRPGTSGDSYEQYF
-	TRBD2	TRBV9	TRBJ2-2	TGTGCCAGCAGCGCGAAAGGCGGGACTAGCGCCAACACCGGGGAGCTGTTTTTT	CASSAKGGTSANTGELFF
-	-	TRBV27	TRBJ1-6	TGTGCCAGCAGTTTGAGGGCAGGGGAATCACCCCTCCACTTT	CASSLRAGESPLHF
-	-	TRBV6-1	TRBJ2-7	TGTGCCAGCAGTGAAGACGACAGAACCTACGAGCAGTACTTC	CASSEDDRTYEQYF
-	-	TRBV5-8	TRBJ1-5	TGTGCCAGCAGACTGGTCCAGGGGAGCAATCAACCCCAGCATTTT	CASRLVQGSNQPQHF
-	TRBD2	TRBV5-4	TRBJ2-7	TGTGCCAGCAGCTTGGCCCTAGCGGGGGTCGAGCAGTACTTC	CASSLALAGVEQYF